The 16 T cell receptor beta chains presented below share a single source sample, sequenced in a study of T-cell reconstitution after alpha-beta-depleted transplantation in children. As it was prepared, the TCRbeta library received unique molecular identifiers. MiXCR, applied by TCRdb to the PCR reads, yields one record per CDR3 protein. This table holds 75,000 to 90,000 distinct CDR3 sequences, roughly 15% found once. The sample here was PBMCs, mostly from graft donor cells, taken 180 days after TCRalphabeta/CD19-depleted stem cell transplant. The receptors come from a male patient aged 2 to 9 who had a stem cell transplant for acute lymphoblastic leukemia, so the T cells may come from the graft donor.

This clonotype has only a few counts. The CDR3 DNA follows: TGTGCCAGCAGCGTAGTAGCGCGGACAGGGGCCGGGGCCAACGTCCTGACTTTC. Translation: CASSVVARTGAGANVLTF. This chain joins TRBV9 and TRBJ2-6, with 9 bases matching TRBD1. V gave up 0 bases and J gave up 4 bases; unmatched junction bases: 8. Germline V gene sequence: CDR1 SGDLS, CDR2 YYNGEE. The length of the CDR3 is 18 residues.

Many counts were recorded for this clonotype. This sequence joins TRBV12-3 or TRBV12-4 and TRBJ2-3, with D possibly being TRBD1 (5 bases). Trimming removed 1 base at V and 1 base at J, with 6 bases between. The CDR3 is 14 amino acids. The CDR3: CASSLEGGTDTQYF. As DNA, the CDR3 is TGTGCCAGCAGTTTAGAAGGGGGCACAGATACGCAGTATTTT.

This clonotype appeared a few times. Written as DNA, the CDR3 is TGTGCCAGCAAACGCTTAAACACCATATATTTT. It yields the protein CASKRLNTIYF. The V gene is TRBV6-5, the J gene TRBJ1-3; D unresolved. This CDR3 is 11 amino acids long. V was trimmed by 7 bases and J by 6 bases, leaving 7 bases between them. Germline CDR1 is MNHEY and CDR2 is SVGAGI.

This clonotype was recorded many times. This chain connects TRBV20-1 to TRBJ2-1; 15 bases align to TRBD2. Germline V gene sequence: CDR1 DFQATT, CDR2 SNEGSKA (reference sequence). V trimming: 3 bases; J trimming: 2 bases; junction bases outside the gene matches: 5. The CDR3 is made up of 17 amino acids. The CDR3 loop is CSARGLAGGPPYNEQFF. The CDR3, as DNA: TGCAGTGCTAGGGGACTAGCGGGGGGACCCCCCTACAATGAGCAGTTCTTC.

This clonotype was detected many times. The chain is built from TRBV20-1 and TRBJ2-2; 8 nucleotides match TRBD2. CDR1 and CDR2 from the germline V gene are DFQATT and SNEGSKA (reference sequence). The CDR3 is 14 amino acids. Trimming took 4 bases from V and 1 from J; bases not matched to a gene: 2. CDR3 sequence (DNA): TGCAGTGCTACCAGCGGGGGGAACACCGGGGAGCTGTTTTTT. As protein: CSATSGGNTGELFF.

The V and J genes are TRBV20-1 and TRBJ2-3; possibly TRBD1 for D (5 bases). The germline V gene encodes CDR1 DFQATT and CDR2 SNEGSKA (reference sequence). This CDR3 contains 15 residues. V was shortened by 6 bases and J by 0 bases, with 16 bases between the two germline ends. The CDR3 here is CSANPTASSTDTQYF. CDR3 in DNA: TGCAGTGCCAACCCGACAGCGTCTAGCACAGATACGCAGTATTTT.

The chain couples TRBV7-2 to TRBJ2-6; D possibly corresponds to TRBD1 (5 bases). This CDR3 spans 14 amino acids. V lost 5 bases, J lost 4 bases, and 9 bases lay in between. The germline CDR1 and CDR2 sequences are SGHTA and FQGNSA. The CDR3 nucleotides read TGTGCCAGCAGCCCCTGGACAGGGGCCAACGTCCTGACTTTC. Amino acid sequence: CASSPWTGANVLTF. The complete variable domain, with remaining parts taken from reference TRBV7-2 and TRBJ2-6, reads GAGVSQSPSNKVTEKGKDVELRCDPISGHTALYWYRQSLGQGLEFLIYFQGNSAPDKSGLPSDRFSAERTGGSVSTLTIQRTQQEDSAVYLCASSPWTGANVLTFGAGSRLTVL.

This sequence joins TRBV12-3 or TRBV12-4 and TRBJ2-7; D is perhaps TRBD1 (6 bases). V was shortened by 9 bases and J by 2 bases, with 11 bases between the two germline ends. The CDR3 has 12 residues. The CDR3 DNA follows: TGTGCCAGTACAGGGACCGCCTACGAGCAGTACTTC. Amino acid sequence: CASTGTAYEQYF.

This chain links TRBV12-3 or TRBV12-4 with TRBJ1-4; D remains unclear. The CDR3 extends over 15 amino acids. Trimming cost V 6 bases and J 2 bases, with 13 bases left between them. CDR3 in amino acids: CASSPRGGTNEKLFF. CDR3 sequence (DNA): TGTGCCAGCAGCCCCCGGGGAGGCACTAATGAAAAACTGTTTTTT.

This clonotype was observed a handful of times. The chain joins TRBV20-1 to TRBJ1-1; 7 bases are a match to TRBD1. This CDR3 has 14 residues. V lost 3 bases, J lost 0 bases, and 4 bases stayed unmatched. CDR1 DFQATT and CDR2 SNEGSKA come from the germline V gene (reference sequence). The CDR3 protein is CSARRQGLNTEAFF. The CDR3 coding sequence is TGCAGTGCTAGGAGACAGGGTCTGAACACTGAAGCTTTCTTT.

The V gene is TRBV20-1, the J gene TRBJ2-1, with 12 positions matching TRBD2. CDR1 DFQATT and CDR2 SNEGSKA come from the germline V gene (reference sequence). This CDR3 region has 13 residues. V lost 5 bases to trimming and J lost 7 bases; unmatched junction nucleotides: 3. The CDR3 DNA is TGCAGTGCTGGACTAGCGGGAAGGAATGAGCAGTTCTTC. Amino acid sequence: CSAGLAGRNEQFF.

This clonotype occurred many times. V and J are TRBV7-9 and TRBJ2-7; 12 nucleotides match TRBD2. The V gene's germline CDR1 is SEHNR and CDR2 FQNEAQ (reference sequence). Losses at the gene ends were 3 bases for V and 5 bases for J; bases not matched to a gene: 5. This CDR3 is built from 15 residues. Here the CDR3 DNA reads TGTGCCAGCAGCTTGACTAGCGGGGGAGGGGACGAGCAGTACTTC. Residues: CASSLTSGGGDEQYF.

The sample holds many counts of this clonotype. The rearrangement links TRBV20-1 to TRBJ2-3; possibly TRBD1 for D (5 bases). Germline V gene sequence: CDR1 DFQATT, CDR2 SNEGSKA (reference sequence). Trimming took off 5 bases at V and 6 bases at J, with 9 bases between the two ends. This CDR3 comprises 11 residues. The CDR3: CSALKGDTQYF. As DNA, the CDR3 is TGCAGTGCTCTAAAGGGGGATACGCAGTATTTT.

This clonotype was detected only once. The V gene is TRBV9, the J gene TRBJ2-7; D is unclear. The ends were cut back, 0 bases at V and 0 bases at J, with 10 bases in the middle. CDR3 length: 15 residues. Germline CDR1 reads SGDLS; CDR2 reads YYNGEE. The CDR3 DNA reads as TGTGCCAGCAGCGTAGGCCCCCTGGCCTCCTACGAGCAGTACTTC. As protein: CASSVGPLASYEQYF.

This clonotype was observed a few times. The rearrangement uses TRBV7-2 and TRBJ2-5; 7 bases line up with TRBD1. This CDR3 has 14 residues. Germline V gene data show CDR1 as SGHTA and CDR2 as FQGNSA. The trim removed 4 bases at V and 5 bases at J, leaving 7 bases unmatched. DNA of the CDR3: TGTGCCAGCAGCTCTACAGGGGTAGGGGAGACCCAGTACTTC. Translation: CASSSTGVGETQYF.

The V gene is TRBV11-1, the J gene TRBJ2-6; TRBD2 matches at 7 bases. Per the germline V gene, CDR1 is SGHAT and CDR2 is FQDESV (reference sequence). Unmatched junction bases numbered 11, after V lost 6 bases and J lost 0 bases. This CDR3 region has 18 residues. The CDR3: CASRQKGRDGSGANVLTF. The CDR3 DNA reads TGTGCCAGCAGACAAAAAGGGAGGGACGGCTCTGGGGCCAACGTCCTGACTTTC.